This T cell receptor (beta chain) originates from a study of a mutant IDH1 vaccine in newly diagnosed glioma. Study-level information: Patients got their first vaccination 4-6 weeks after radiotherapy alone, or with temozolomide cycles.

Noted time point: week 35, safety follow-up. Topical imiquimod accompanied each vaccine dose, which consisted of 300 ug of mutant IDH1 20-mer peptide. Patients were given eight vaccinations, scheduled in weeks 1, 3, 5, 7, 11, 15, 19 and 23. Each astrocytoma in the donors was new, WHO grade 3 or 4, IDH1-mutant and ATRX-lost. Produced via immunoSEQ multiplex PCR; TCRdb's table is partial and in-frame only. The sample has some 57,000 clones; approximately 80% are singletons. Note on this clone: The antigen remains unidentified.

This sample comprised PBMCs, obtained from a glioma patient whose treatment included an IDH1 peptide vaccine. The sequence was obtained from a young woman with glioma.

CDR3 nucleotides: TGTGCCAGCAGCCGAATAGACCCGTCCTACGAGCAGTACTTC. Translated: CASSRIDPSYEQYF. The chain joins TRBV7-9 to TRBJ2-7, with unresolved D. The CDR3 runs 14 residues. The V end lost 5 bases, the J end lost 1 base, and 12 bases lay between the germline ends. Germline lookup yields CDR1 SEHNR and CDR2 FQNEAQ (reference sequence).